The T cell receptor (beta chain) described here comes from a study of blood T cell repertoires in COVID-19. Sequenced by immunoSEQ multiplex PCR; TCRdb stores in-frame clones only, minus some. The sample consists of 390,000 or so clones, around four fifths of them appearing once. The study recruited people aged about 18 to 90 years across roughly 23 US areas. Donors in Cohort 3 who had recovered were those with two negative PCRs, healthcare professional clearance, or resolution of their symptoms. The CDR3 extends over 14 amino acids. V was shortened by 11 bases and J by 0 bases, with 13 bases between the two germline ends. Germline CDR1 reads SNHLY; CDR2 reads FYNNEI.

Specimen: PBMCs or T cells enriched from blood (not recorded which). The chain combines TRBV2 with TRBJ1-4, with a tentative D call TRBD1 (5 bases). This sequence was found in a woman aged 45-59 years who had recovered from COVID-19. The CDR3 coding sequence is TGTGCCCGACAAACAGGCCCAACTAATGAAAAACTGTTTTTT. It is translated as CARQTGPTNEKLFF.